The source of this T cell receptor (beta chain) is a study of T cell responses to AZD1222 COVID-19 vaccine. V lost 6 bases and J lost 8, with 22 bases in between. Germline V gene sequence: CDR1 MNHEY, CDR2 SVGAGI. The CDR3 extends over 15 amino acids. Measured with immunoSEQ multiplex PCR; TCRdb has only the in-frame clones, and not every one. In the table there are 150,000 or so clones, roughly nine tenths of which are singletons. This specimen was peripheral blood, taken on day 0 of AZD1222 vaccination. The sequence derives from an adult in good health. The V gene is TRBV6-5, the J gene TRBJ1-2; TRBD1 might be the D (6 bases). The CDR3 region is CASSPTELGGRGYTF. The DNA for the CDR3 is TGTGCCAGCAGCCCCACCGAGTTAGGGGGTAGGGGCTACACCTTC.